The 24 T cell receptor beta chains below come from one sample, sequenced in a study of chronic HIV infection and antiretroviral therapy. TCRdb re-called the 5' RACE reads through MiXCR, storing one row per CDR3 protein. The table has 39,000 or so distinct CDR3 sequences, roughly 8.2% seen once; the top ten hold over 2.5%. Sequencing was done on a sample of peripheral blood. The receptor set was obtained from an adult who had HIV and had not received antiretroviral therapy, or was an uninfected healthy control (not recorded which).

This clonotype was counted many times. V is TRBV11-2 and J is TRBJ2-3, with D hard to call. The CDR3 covers 14 residues. Germline lookup yields CDR1 SGHAT and CDR2 FQNNGV. Between the trimmed V and J ends, which lost 3 bases and 1 base, there was a span of 8 bases. This chain's CDR3 is CASSFVARTDTQYF. CDR3 in DNA: TGTGCCAGCAGCTTTGTTGCACGCACAGATACGCAGTATTTT.

There are a few counts of this clonotype. The chain links TRBV15 to TRBJ2-1; D unclear. V was trimmed by 0 bases and J by 5 bases, leaving 11 bases between them. Germline V CDR1 and CDR2: LNHNV, YYDKDF (reference sequence). The CDR3 has 15 amino acids. CDR3 in amino acids: CATSRDPLIHNEQFF. As DNA, the CDR3 is TGTGCCACCAGCAGAGATCCGTTGATACACAATGAGCAGTTCTTC.

Ten or more counts support this clonotype. The CDR3 loop reads CASTDRFGEQFF. CDR3 nucleotide sequence: TGTGCCAGCACCGACAGGTTCGGGGAGCAGTTCTTC. The V gene is TRBV6-1, the J gene TRBJ2-1; a possible D gene is TRBD1 (6 bases). This CDR3 is built from 12 residues. The germline V and J ends were trimmed by 7 bases and 10 bases, with 14 bases remaining between them. In germline, CDR1 is MNHNS, CDR2 SASEGT.

This clonotype was seen ten or more times. V gene TRBV28 combines with J gene TRBJ1-1, with TRBD1 identical over 10 bases. J lost 9 bases, V lost 5 bases, and 6 bases had no gene match. Per germline, CDR1 MDHEN and CDR2 SYDVKM. There are 13 residues in the CDR3. The CDR3 loop is CASSPSDRGKAFF. The CDR3 region has the DNA TGTGCCAGCAGTCCTTCGGACAGGGGGAAAGCTTTCTTT.

This clonotype was found many times. The chain has TRBV5-4 and TRBJ2-2, with D possibly matching TRBD1 (5 bases). V lost 4 bases to trimming and J lost 0 bases, with 10 bases between them. Germline-derived CDR1 and CDR2 are SGHNT and YYREEE (reference sequence). The length of the CDR3 is 15 residues. The CDR3 DNA follows: TGTGCCAGCAGCCGAGAACAGGCGAACACCGGGGAGCTGTTTTTT. This translates into CASSREQANTGELFF.

This clonotype occurred many times. DNA for the CDR3: TGTGCCAGCAGCTCTCCTTCCTTGACAGGGTTCTCCGAGCAGTACTTC. This translates into CASSSPSLTGFSEQYF. The rearrangement links TRBV28 to TRBJ2-7; TRBD1 matches at 7 bases. The ends lost 6 bases at V and 6 bases at J; junction bases unmatched: 17. The germline V gene encodes CDR1 MDHEN and CDR2 SYDVKM. This CDR3 spans 16 amino acids.

The sample holds a few counts of this clonotype. One end of the junction varies from germline; a read error may be responsible. This rearrangement joins TRBV28 to TRBJ1-1; D is unresolved. This CDR3 has 12 residues. Germline V gene data show CDR1 as MDHEN and CDR2 as SYDVKM. CDR3 coding DNA: TGTGCCAGCAGTCTTATCTACACTGAAACTTTCTTT. Translating it yields CASSLIYTETFF.

The chain has TRBV6-6 and TRBJ1-1; weak D call: TRBD1 (5 bases). CDR3 length equals 15 residues. CDR1 is MNHNY and CDR2 is SVGAGI in the germline V gene (reference sequence). Between the trimmed V and J ends, which lost 0 bases and 5 bases, there was a span of 13 bases. CDR3 in amino acids: CASSYSNGGGTEAFF. The CDR3 region has the DNA TGTGCCAGCAGTTACTCGAATGGGGGTGGTACTGAAGCTTTCTTT.

This clonotype was counted ten times or more. The chain joins TRBV28 to TRBJ1-1; maybe TRBD1 (5 bases). Germline values: CDR1 MDHEN, CDR2 SYDVKM. The CDR3 runs 13 residues. V dropped 3 bases and J dropped 6 bases, with 11 bases sitting between them. CDR3 nucleotides: TGTGCCAGCAGTTTCCAGGGTCTCCCTGAAGCTTTCTTT. Protein: CASSFQGLPEAFF.

This clonotype has just a few counts. This chain uses TRBV28 with TRBJ1-6, with unresolved D. Trimming left V 6 bases short and J 3 bases short, with 9 bases between. The CDR3 spans 14 residues. CDR1 MDHEN and CDR2 SYDVKM come from the germline V gene. The CDR3 sequence is CASSGRRYNSPLHF. CDR3 bases: TGTGCCAGCAGCGGACGGCGCTATAATTCACCCCTCCACTTT. Full variable domain (outside the CDR3, taken from reference TRBV28 and TRBJ1-6): DVKVTQSSRYLVKRTGEKVFLECVQDMDHENMFWYRQDPGLGLRLIYFSYDVKMKEKGDIPEGYSVSREKKERFSLILESASTNQTSMYLCASSGRRYNSPLHFGNGTRLTVT.

This clonotype was counted many times. The V gene is TRBV28, the J gene TRBJ2-7; D uncertain. V lost 6 bases and J lost 1, with 7 bases in between. The germline V gene encodes CDR1 MDHEN and CDR2 SYDVKM. This CDR3 is built from 12 residues. The CDR3 reads CASSPESYEQYF. The CDR3 region has the DNA TGTGCCAGCAGCCCTGAATCCTACGAGCAGTACTTC.

This clonotype has more than one count but fewer than ten. The gene calls are TRBV28 and TRBJ1-1; D is uncertain. This CDR3 has 13 amino acids. Germline V gives CDR1 MDHEN, CDR2 SYDVKM. The ends were cut back, 6 bases at V and 0 bases at J, with 8 bases in the middle. The DNA of the CDR3 is TGTGCCAGCAGCTCTAATATGAACACTGAAGCTTTCTTT. This translates into CASSSNMNTEAFF. The whole variable domain, remainder taken from reference TRBV28 and TRBJ1-1, is DVKVTQSSRYLVKRTGEKVFLECVQDMDHENMFWYRQDPGLGLRLIYFSYDVKMKEKGDIPEGYSVSREKKERFSLILESASTNQTSMYLCASSSNMNTEAFFGQGTRLTVV.

This clonotype was observed many times. The gene calls are TRBV20-1 and TRBJ2-1; weak D call: TRBD2 (6 bases). Germline-derived CDR1 and CDR2 are DFQATT and SNEGSKA (reference sequence). The CDR3 length is 16 residues. The V end was cut by 1 base, the J end by 5 bases, with 18 bases between. CDR3 region: CSARVPSTRRDNEQFF. CDR3 nucleotides: TGCAGTGCTAGAGTACCCTCCACCCGGAGGGACAATGAGCAGTTCTTC.

In this sample, this clonotype turned up a few times. CDR3: CASSQDLGKTQYF. The DNA of the CDR3 is TGTGCCAGCAGCCAAGATTTAGGAAAGACCCAGTACTTC. J is TRBJ2-5 and V is TRBV14; D unclear. Trimming left V 0 bases short and J 6 bases short, with 8 bases between. Germline values: CDR1 SGHDN, CDR2 FVKESK. The CDR3 extends over 13 amino acids.

This clonotype was counted ten times or more. The chain has TRBV2 and TRBJ1-2; D is unclear. V lost 7 bases and J 3 bases, leaving 9 bases between the germline ends. Germline V gives CDR1 SNHLY, CDR2 FYNNEI. The CDR3 length is 12 residues. The CDR3 loop is CASKGSHYGYTF. CDR3 coding DNA: TGTGCCAGCAAAGGCAGCCACTATGGCTACACCTTC.

This clonotype came up a few times. V and J are TRBV28 and TRBJ1-1; 8 bases agree with TRBD1. Looked up from germline, CDR1 is MDHEN and CDR2 is SYDVKM. The CDR3 is made up of 13 amino acids. Trimming took 8 bases from V and 7 from J; bases not matched to a gene: 9. CDR3 loop: CASRRGQGSEAFF. CDR3 sequence (DNA): TGTGCCAGCCGACGCGGACAGGGTAGTGAAGCTTTCTTT.

The chain recombines TRBV10-2 with TRBJ1-4; TRBD1 is a possible D gene (5 bases). Germline CDR1 WSHSY, CDR2 SAAADI. The CDR3 spans 14 residues. Trimming pared 3 bases from V and 5 bases from J, leaving 10 bases between. In DNA form, the CDR3 reads TGCGCCAGCAGTGACACAGGAGACAATGAAAAACTGTTTTTT. Translating it yields CASSDTGDNEKLFF.

The genes are TRBV20-1 and TRBJ1-5; tentatively, D is TRBD1 (6 bases). The germline V gene encodes CDR1 DFQATT and CDR2 SNEGSKA (reference sequence). The CDR3 totals 12 residues. CDR3 sequence: CSGGGGNQPQHF. The CDR3 DNA reads as TGCAGCGGGGGAGGGGGTAACCAGCCCCAGCATTTT.

This clonotype was detected many times. This sequence joins TRBV28 and TRBJ2-6, with D tentatively TRBD1 (6 bases). The V end was cut by 5 bases, the J end by 4 bases, with 9 bases between. The CDR3 contains 14 residues. Germline CDR1 and CDR2: MDHEN and SYDVKM. The CDR3 spells CASSGTRGANVLTF. CDR3 DNA sequence: TGTGCCAGCAGTGGGACAAGAGGGGCCAACGTCCTGACTTTC.

This clonotype was seen at least ten times. This chain joins TRBV2 and TRBJ2-1; possibly TRBD2 for D (5 bases). Trimming pared 6 bases from V and 2 bases from J, leaving 11 bases between. Germline values: CDR1 SNHLY, CDR2 FYNNEI. There are 14 residues in the CDR3. CDR3 amino acids: CASRPGGTYNEQFF. The CDR3 coding sequence is TGTGCCAGCAGGCCAGGAGGTACCTACAATGAGCAGTTCTTC.

The CDR3 sequence is CATSDLAGDTDTQYF. The CDR3 region has the DNA TGTGCCACCAGTGATTTGGCGGGAGACACAGATACGCAGTATTTT. V gene TRBV24-1 combines with J gene TRBJ2-3; 7 nucleotides agree with TRBD2. V shed 0 bases, J shed 2 bases, and the junction held 1 base outside the gene matches. The CDR3 spans 15 residues. CDR1 is KGHDR, CDR2 SFDVKD, per germline.

Concerning this clonotype itself: Possible read error: a much larger clone is one base away. V gene TRBV20-1 combines with J gene TRBJ2-1, with 10 nucleotides matching TRBD2. Germline CDR1 is DFQATT and CDR2 is SNEGSKA (reference sequence). CDR3 length: 15 residues. Trimming removed 2 bases from V and 6 bases from J; junction bases left unmatched: 7. The CDR3 spells CSARITSGACNEQFF. The CDR3 DNA is TGCAGTGCTAGAATAACTAGCGGGGCCTGCAATGAGCAGTTCTTC.

This clonotype was found many times. The gene calls are TRBV6-1 and TRBJ2-7; D remains unclear. The ends were cut back, 3 bases at V and 4 bases at J, with 10 bases in the middle. This CDR3 has 13 residues. Germline V gives CDR1 MNHNS, CDR2 SASEGT. The CDR3 here is CASSDNQSYEQYF. As DNA, the CDR3 is TGTGCCAGCAGTGACAACCAATCTTACGAGCAGTACTTC.

The chain employs TRBV20-1 and TRBJ2-7; perhaps TRBD1 as D (6 bases). The ends were cut back, 6 bases at V and 1 base at J, with 10 bases in the middle. Germline V gene sequence: CDR1 DFQATT, CDR2 SNEGSKA (reference sequence). The CDR3 extends over 12 amino acids. CDR3 sequence reads: CSANTGSYEQYF. Written as DNA, the CDR3 is TGCAGTGCCAACACAGGGTCCTACGAGCAGTACTTC.